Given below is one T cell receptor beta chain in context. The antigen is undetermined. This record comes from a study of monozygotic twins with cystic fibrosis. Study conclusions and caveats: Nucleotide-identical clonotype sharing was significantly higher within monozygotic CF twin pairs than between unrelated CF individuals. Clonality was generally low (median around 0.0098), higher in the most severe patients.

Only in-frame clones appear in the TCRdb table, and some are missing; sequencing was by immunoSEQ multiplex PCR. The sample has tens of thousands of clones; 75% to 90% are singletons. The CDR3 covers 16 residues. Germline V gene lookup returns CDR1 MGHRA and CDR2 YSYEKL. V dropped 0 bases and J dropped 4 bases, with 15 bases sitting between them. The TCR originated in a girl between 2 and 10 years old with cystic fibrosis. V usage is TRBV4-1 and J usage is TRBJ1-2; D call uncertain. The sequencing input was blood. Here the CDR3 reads CASSQDIGGLGYGYTF. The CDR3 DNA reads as TGCGCCAGCAGCCAAGATATAGGAGGGTTGGGCTATGGCTACACCTTC.